A single sample is the source of the 10 T cell receptor beta chains below, sequenced in a study of blood T cell repertoires in COVID-19. Generated by immunoSEQ multiplex PCR, the TCRdb table keeps only in-frame clones and is missing some. The sample carries 27,000 or so clones, about 90% recorded once. Sequences were obtained from peripheral blood. Receptor source: a human donor in a cohort sampled during active COVID-19.

The genes are TRBV24-1 and TRBJ2-5; TRBD1 agrees at 8 bases. CDR3 length: 15 residues. The V and J ends lost 3 bases and 5 bases, in that order; junction bases with no gene match: 7. The germline gives CDR1 KGHDR, CDR2 SFDVKD. This CDR3 is CATSDPRGRGETQYF. The CDR3 bases are TGTGCCACCAGTGATCCCAGGGGGCGAGGGGAGACCCAGTACTTC.

The chain recombines TRBV24-1 with TRBJ2-2; 7 bases line up with TRBD1. The CDR3 sequence is 16 residues long. The junction had 8 bases not matched to a gene; V was cut back by 2 bases and J by 6 bases. From germline, CDR1 is KGHDR and CDR2 SFDVKD. The DNA of the CDR3 is TGTGCCACCAGTGATTCGATGACAGGGTATTCCGGGGAGCTGTTTTTT. Residues: CATSDSMTGYSGELFF.

The rearrangement joins TRBV7-9 to TRBJ2-1, with D maybe TRBD2 (6 bases). The CDR3 sequence is 15 residues long. CDR1 and CDR2 (germline): SEHNR, FQNEAQ (reference sequence). The V end was cut by 7 bases, the J end by 0 bases, with 13 bases between. CDR3 protein: CASILGSPSYNEQFF. Written as DNA, the CDR3 is TGTGCCAGCATCCTCGGGAGCCCCTCCTACAATGAGCAGTTCTTC.

J is TRBJ2-7 and V is TRBV9; the match to TRBD2 covers 14 bases. The CDR3 has 17 amino acids. Germline values: CDR1 SGDLS, CDR2 YYNGEE. Trimming cost V 3 bases and J 0 bases; bases outside gene matches: 5. The CDR3 here is CASSEGLAGASSYEQYF. The DNA for the CDR3 is TGTGCCAGCAGCGAGGGACTAGCGGGGGCGAGCTCCTACGAGCAGTACTTC.

The rearrangement uses TRBV21-1 and TRBJ1-2; TRBD1, the D gene given by the table, was not confirmed from the DNA. TRBV21-1 is an annotated pseudogene. The CDR3 consists of 15 residues. CDR3 bases: TGTGCCAGCAGCAACGGCGGCGGGACAGTCTATGGCTACACCTTC. This sequence encodes CASSNGGGTVYGYTF.

V is TRBV24-1 and J is TRBJ2-5; TRBD1 might be the D (6 bases). The CDR3 is 14 residues long. Germline V gene data show CDR1 as KGHDR and CDR2 as SFDVKD. Between the trimmed V and J ends, which lost 4 bases and 5 bases, there was a span of 13 bases. The CDR3 DNA reads TGTGCCACCAGTGAAGCACAGGGCAGGGAGACCCAGTACTTC. Amino acids: CATSEAQGRETQYF.

This clone was detected only a few times. The chain combines TRBV7-9 with TRBJ2-1, with D maybe TRBD2 (6 bases). The CDR3 spans 12 residues. Germline lookup yields CDR1 SEHNR and CDR2 FQNEAQ (reference sequence). With 5 bases removed from V and 4 bases from J, the gap between germline ends came to 6 bases. The CDR3 nucleotides read TGTGCCAGCAGCGGACTATACAATGAGCAGTTCTTC. This translates into CASSGLYNEQFF.

The V gene is TRBV28, the J gene TRBJ1-2, with 7 bases aligning to TRBD1. The CDR3 sequence is 15 residues long. Germline CDR1 and CDR2: MDHEN and SYDVKM. The V segment lost 5 bases and the J segment 0 bases; nucleotides outside the gene matches: 6. CDR3 DNA: TGTGCCAGCAGTGCCTACAGGGGTCCTAACTATGGCTACACCTTC. This gives the protein CASSAYRGPNYGYTF.

This clone occurred once. The chain is built from TRBV18 and TRBJ2-3; 7 nucleotides align to TRBD1. The CDR3 spans 15 residues. Germline-derived CDR1 and CDR2 are KGHSH and LQKENI. The trim removed 4 bases at V and 0 bases at J, leaving 4 bases unmatched. Here the CDR3 DNA reads TGTGCCAGCTCACGGACAGGCTATAGCACAGATACGCAGTATTTT. Translated, it gives CASSRTGYSTDTQYF.

The V gene is TRBV3-1 (or the pseudogene TRBV3-2), the J gene TRBJ1-3; D is unresolved. Trimming removed 0 bases from V and 4 bases from J, with 16 bases in between. The CDR3 runs to 17 residues. Germline loops: CDR1 LGHDT, CDR2 YNNKEL (reference sequence). This chain's CDR3 is CASSQDMPRPEGNTIYF. In DNA form, the CDR3 reads TGTGCCAGCAGCCAAGATATGCCCAGACCGGAGGGAAACACCATATATTTT.